The text below deals with one TCR beta chain. Its antigen has not been determined. No base qualities exist here, and no much larger clone lies one base off it. V ends up 2 bases short and J 4 bases short, with an unmatched junction base count of 2. The CDR3 spans 14 residues, from the cysteine through the phenylalanine. The retained sequence is limited to the CDR3, 42 bases, with the frame set at the first base. CDR1 is given as MDHEN and CDR2 as SYDVKM, both from the germline V gene. These data come from a study of graft-versus-host responses after intestinal transplantation (dated by TCRdb to the early 2020s). The study in broad terms: The transplants that recipients got were multivisceral, liver-intestinal, or isolated intestinal. A peak of at least 4% donor T cells among recipient peripheral blood mononuclear cells was the definition used for donor T cell macrochimerism. Of the roughly 23 intestinal transplant recipients enrolled in the cohort, one of whom was a retransplant, a few patients without pretransplant specimens were excluded. Samples from a few later patients were sequenced in-house on an Illumina MiSeq with MiXCR processing rather than by the commercial service. Bulk TCR-beta CDR3 sequencing was used to track graft-versus-host and host-versus-graft alloreactive T cell clones in the graft, circulation and bone marrow after intestinal transplantation. Every recipient was given anti-thymocyte globulin induction, followed by approximately three years of maintenance tacrolimus and steroids. Alloreactive clones were identified by sequencing pre-transplant mixed lymphocyte reaction products and comparing them with unstimulated pre-transplant donor and recipient T cells.

Here is what the overall study found, with its caveats: High GvH to HvG T cell clonal ratios were observed in the allografts of patients with donor T cell macrochimerism. Early after transplant, peak levels of circulating GvH clones were associated with declines in HvG clones. Conclusions were limited by the relatively low number and heterogeneity of intestinal transplant patients. GvH clones turned up in recipient bone marrow, with some appearing earlier in ileal mucosa or blood, a pattern consistent with an intestinal mucosal origin.

Receptor amplification or capture employed the immunoSEQ multiplex PCR assay. For most patients, genomic DNA was subjected to high-throughput TCR-beta CDR3 sequencing by Adaptive Biotechnologies. The authors' pipeline ran thus. Adaptive's ImmunoSEQ software supplied the TCR sequencing data for around 17 patients, while MiXCR and VDJtools were used to process a few other patients. CDR3 nucleotide sequences shared between donor and recipient were removed because their origin could not be assigned. To count as alloreactive, a clone needed at least 2-fold expansion over unstimulated cells and a minimum CFSE-low frequency of 0.002% (template counts) or 0.001% (read counts). Clones were considered mappable if detected in sequenced pre-transplant spleen, lymph node, or MLR CFSE-low populations of the donor or recipient. The cumulative frequency of alloreactive clones was calculated as a percentage of all sequences, weighted by copy number. This immuneACCESS table, as held by TCRdb, lists in-frame sequences with V and J called but not all clones. Of the missing ones, under half trace to an unresolved V gene in checked studies; the others have no known cause. The D gene and trimming were derived from the DNA, and the V and J assignments and clone size from that table. This sample lists fewer than 4,500 clones; 94% were detected once. Approximately 1.2% of the sample goes to the ten largest clones.

Blood samples were collected up to 4 times in the first month after transplant and then at least monthly when available. This TCR was recovered from a human patient who received an intestinal transplant, so some T cells may come from the graft donor. The input for sequencing was PBMCs, taken 11 days after intestinal transplantation. The rearrangement joined TRBV28 to TRBJ2-3; the central 8 bases match TRBD1. The sequenced DNA is TGTGCCAGCAGTTTAGGACAGGGTGCAGATACGCAGTATTTT. Its protein is CASSLGQGADTQYF. Supplemented by the reference TRBV28 and TRBJ2-3 proteins around the CDR3, the complete variable domain is DVKVTQSSRYLVKRTGEKVFLECVQDMDHENMFWYRQDPGLGLRLIYFSYDVKMKEKGDIPEGYSVSREKKERFSLILESASTNQTSMYLCASSLGQGADTQYFGPGTRLTVL.